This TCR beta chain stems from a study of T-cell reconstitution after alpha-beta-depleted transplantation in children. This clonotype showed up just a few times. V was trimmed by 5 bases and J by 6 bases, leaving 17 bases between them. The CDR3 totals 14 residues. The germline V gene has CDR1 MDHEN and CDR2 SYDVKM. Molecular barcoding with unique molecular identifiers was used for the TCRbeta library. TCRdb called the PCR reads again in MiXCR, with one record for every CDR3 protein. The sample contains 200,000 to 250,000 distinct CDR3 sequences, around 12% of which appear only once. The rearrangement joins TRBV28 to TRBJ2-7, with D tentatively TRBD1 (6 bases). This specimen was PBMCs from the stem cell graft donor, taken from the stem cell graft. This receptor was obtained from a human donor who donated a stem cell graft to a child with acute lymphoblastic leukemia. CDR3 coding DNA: TGTGCCAGCAGTCTTGGGACATTCGCCGGCGAGCAGTACTTC. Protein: CASSLGTFAGEQYF.